This T cell receptor beta chain derives from a study of PD-L1 blockade in urothelial cancer. At the level of the study: Bladder-origin urothelial cancer in males covered about 85% of the 29 patients. T cell content in blood samples showed a median of approximately 150,000.

The time point denotes: peripheral blood 6 weeks after treatment start. Profiling relied on immunoSEQ multiplex PCR, and the TCRdb table lists in-frame clones only, not all of them. The sample has 90,000 to 130,000 clones, 80% to 95% seen once. Study-wide results and caveats: More expansion of tumor-associated blood clones, seen at 3 weeks, marked durable-benefit patients.

The CDR3 runs 15 residues. The V segment lost 4 bases and the J segment 7 bases; nucleotides outside the gene matches: 10. Germline CDR1 is SGDLS and CDR2 is YYNGEE. A remark on this clone: The antigen remains unidentified.

The source of this sequence is a man aged 60 to 69 with urothelial cancer. The chain couples TRBV9 to TRBJ1-1, with 10 bases aligning to TRBD1. The sequencing used PBMCs, collected around atezolizumab (anti-PD-L1) treatment. In nucleotides, the CDR3 is TGTGCCAGCAGCCCATGGGACAGGGGTATCGGTGAAGCTTTCTTT. Its translation: CASSPWDRGIGEAFF.